This T cell receptor (beta chain) was recorded in a study of CXCR3-negative and CXCR3-positive naive CD8 T cells. Study observations and caveats: CXCR3-expressing naive cells carried TRB CDR3s more hydrophobic than those of CXCR3-negative naive cells.

The CDR3 is 14 amino acids. CDR1 is DFQATT, CDR2 SNEGSKA, per germline (reference sequence). A remark on this clonotype: What it binds is not known.

The libraries of TRB cDNA were constructed through 5' RACE using UMI labels. TCRdb re-analyzed the 5' RACE reads; it lists each CDR3 protein once, without DNA. This sample's table reports over 150,000 distinct CDR3 sequences. This chain links TRBV20-1 with TRBJ2-3; lacking DNA, the TRBD1 call made by TCRdb goes unchecked. What was sequenced was naive CXCR3+ CD8+ T cells from blood. Sample subset: CD45RO-CCR7+CD27+CD95- naive CD8+ T cells expressing CXCR3 (TNR3+). The clonotype originates from a human donor in good health. Some clones in this sample may be carry-over from other donors' samples. The CDR3 loop reads CSARTGGEADTQYF.